The 17 T cell receptor beta chains reported below all come from one sample, sequenced in a study of T cell responses to AZD1222 COVID-19 vaccine. Only in-frame clones appear in the TCRdb table, and some are missing; sequencing was by immunoSEQ multiplex PCR. This table has 84,000 or so clones, nearly 90% appearing once. Sequencing used peripheral blood, obtained on day 0 of MenACWY control vaccination. The receptors stem from an adult in good health.

This chain joins TRBV28 and TRBJ1-1; the D is unclear. The germline CDR1 and CDR2 sequences are MDHEN and SYDVKM. V was trimmed by 2 bases and J by 6 bases, leaving 13 bases between them. The CDR3 is made up of 14 amino acids. The CDR3 loop is CASSLRQTVAEAFF. The CDR3 region has the DNA TGTGCCAGCAGTTTACGGCAGACGGTCGCTGAAGCTTTCTTT. Variable domain in full (rest from reference TRBV28 and TRBJ1-1): DVKVTQSSRYLVKRTGEKVFLECVQDMDHENMFWYRQDPGLGLRLIYFSYDVKMKEKGDIPEGYSVSREKKERFSLILESASTNQTSMYLCASSLRQTVAEAFFGQGTRLTVV.

The rearrangement joins TRBV6-5 to TRBJ1-5; the match to TRBD1 covers 7 bases. This CDR3 is 15 amino acids long. The germline V gene encodes CDR1 MNHEY and CDR2 SVGAGI. V trimming: 0 bases; J trimming: 3 bases; junction bases outside the gene matches: 2. This CDR3 reads CASSYSGTANQPQHF. The CDR3 DNA is TGTGCCAGCAGTTACTCTGGGACAGCCAATCAGCCCCAGCATTTT.

The V and J genes are TRBV18 and TRBJ2-3, with 7 bases that match TRBD2. CDR3 length: 17 amino acids. After removal of 3 bases from V and 1 base from J, the junction contained 10 bases not matched to a gene. Germline assignment: CDR1 KGHSH and CDR2 LQKENI. Here the CDR3 reads CASSPLPPSGGTDTQYF. CDR3 nucleotide sequence: TGTGCCAGCTCACCCCTACCCCCCAGCGGGGGCACAGATACGCAGTATTTT.

This chain connects TRBV5-6 to TRBJ1-6; TRBD1 matches 10 bases. Germline lookup yields CDR1 SGHDT and CDR2 YYEEEE. The V segment lost 4 bases and the J segment 8 bases; nucleotides outside the gene matches: 15. The CDR3 extends over 18 amino acids. DNA for the CDR3: TGTGCCAGCAGCGTTTCCGGGACAGGGGCCTCTAGGGATTCACCCCTCCACTTT. The encoded protein is CASSVSGTGASRDSPLHF.

The CDR3 coding sequence is TGTGCCAGCAGGCAACCGGGGCGATCCACTGAAGCTTTCTTT. Translation gives CASRQPGRSTEAFF. This chain joins TRBV28 and TRBJ1-1, with D maybe TRBD1 (5 bases). The CDR3 consists of 14 residues. V dropped 6 bases and J dropped 4 bases, with 15 bases sitting between them. Germline V gives CDR1 MDHEN, CDR2 SYDVKM. The full variable domain, in which reference TRBV28 and TRBJ1-1 provide the parts outside the CDR3, is DVKVTQSSRYLVKRTGEKVFLECVQDMDHENMFWYRQDPGLGLRLIYFSYDVKMKEKGDIPEGYSVSREKKERFSLILESASTNQTSMYLCASRQPGRSTEAFFGQGTRLTVV.

CDR3 protein: CAWSKGREQYF. The CDR3 coding sequence is TGTGCCTGGAGTAAGGGGCGCGAGCAGTACTTC. This rearrangement joins TRBV30 to TRBJ2-7; possibly TRBD1 for D (5 bases). This CDR3 has 11 residues. V was trimmed by 2 bases and J by 6 bases, leaving 8 bases between them. Germline-derived CDR1 and CDR2 are GTSNPN and SVGIG (reference sequence).

The chain links TRBV5-1 to TRBJ2-2; perhaps TRBD1 as D (5 bases). The V and J ends lost 7 bases and 2 bases respectively, with 12 bases between them. This CDR3 contains 14 residues. Germline lookup yields CDR1 SGHRS and CDR2 YFSETQ. The CDR3 spells CASSWGTNTGELFF. In nucleotides, the CDR3 is TGCGCCAGCTCCTGGGGCACTAACACCGGGGAGCTGTTTTTT.

The genes are TRBV9 and TRBJ1-6, with 9 bases lining up with TRBD1. Germline trimming cut 3 bases from V and 7 bases from J; bases unmatched to any gene: 5. Germline V gene sequence: CDR1 SGDLS, CDR2 YYNGEE. CDR3 length: 15 amino acids. The DNA for the CDR3 is TGTGCCAGCAGCGCCGGACAGGGGTGGAATTCACCCCTCCACTTT. It is translated as CASSAGQGWNSPLHF.

The rearrangement links TRBV19 to TRBJ1-2, with D hard to call. The CDR3 consists of 13 residues. In germline, CDR1 is LNHDA, CDR2 SQIVND (reference sequence). V was clipped by 3 bases and J by 2 bases, with 7 bases between them. CDR3 sequence: CASSMVENYGYTF. The CDR3 DNA reads TGTGCCAGTAGTATGGTAGAGAACTATGGCTACACCTTC.

The V gene is TRBV2, the J gene TRBJ1-2; 11 nucleotides align to TRBD1. This CDR3 region has 16 residues. Germline V gene sequence: CDR1 SNHLY, CDR2 FYNNEI. The V and J ends lost 7 bases and 4 bases, in that order; junction bases with no gene match: 11. The CDR3 DNA reads TGTGCCAGCAACCGGGACAGGGGGGTGTTAAGCTATGGCTACACCTTC. Encoded protein: CASNRDRGVLSYGYTF.

CDR3 sequence reads: CASSVVAGGYNEQFF. The CDR3 nucleotides are TGTGCCAGCAGCGTAGTAGCGGGGGGTTACAATGAGCAGTTCTTC. This rearrangement joins TRBV9 to TRBJ2-1; 10 nucleotides agree with TRBD2. Germline CDR1 reads SGDLS; CDR2 reads YYNGEE. The CDR3 loop spans 15 amino acids. V shed 0 bases and J 4 bases; nucleotides not matched to a gene: 1.

The gene calls are TRBV7-2 and TRBJ2-1; tentatively, D is TRBD2 (6 bases). The V gene's germline CDR1 is SGHTA and CDR2 FQGNSA. The ends were cut back, 5 bases at V and 4 bases at J, with 15 bases in the middle. The CDR3 is made up of 15 amino acids. The CDR3 region has the DNA TGTGCCAGCAGCACGGGGACTGGGAGGTACAATGAGCAGTTCTTC. It codes for CASSTGTGRYNEQFF.

The chain links TRBV15 to TRBJ1-1; D possibly corresponds to TRBD1 (5 bases). The CDR3 is 13 amino acids. V was shortened by 5 bases and J by 4 bases, with 11 bases between the two germline ends. Germline lookup yields CDR1 LNHNV and CDR2 YYDKDF (reference sequence). The CDR3 reads CATSQAQGTEAFF. Written as DNA, the CDR3 is TGTGCCACCAGCCAGGCGCAGGGCACTGAAGCTTTCTTT.

The chain carries TRBV18 and TRBJ1-2; D possibly corresponds to TRBD1 (5 bases). With 3 bases removed from V and 7 bases from J, the gap between germline ends came to 12 bases. The CDR3 totals 13 residues. CDR1 is KGHSH, CDR2 LQKENI, per germline. The CDR3 loop is CASSPGQGGGYTF. The CDR3 DNA reads TGTGCCAGCTCACCTGGGCAGGGCGGTGGCTACACCTTC.

The chain has TRBV2 and TRBJ1-4; 7 bases match TRBD1. Per the germline V gene, CDR1 is SNHLY and CDR2 is FYNNEI. J was trimmed by 4 bases and V by 6 bases; bases with no gene match: 5. The CDR3 spans 14 residues. The CDR3 DNA sequence: TGTGCCAGCAGGTCAGGGACAGTTAATGAAAAACTGTTTTTT. It codes for CASRSGTVNEKLFF.

This sequence joins TRBV28 and TRBJ1-4; 7 nucleotides match TRBD1. The germline V gene has CDR1 MDHEN and CDR2 SYDVKM. CDR3 size: 15 residues. V was pared by 2 bases and J by 7 bases, with 7 bases of the junction left unmatched. CDR3 nucleotide sequence: TGTGCCAGCAGTTTAGTCCAGGGGGGGAGTGAAAAACTGTTTTTT. Encoded protein: CASSLVQGGSEKLFF.

V usage is TRBV6-6 and J usage is TRBJ2-5; D ambiguous. The length of the CDR3 is 9 residues. Germline CDR1 MNHNY, CDR2 SVGAGI (reference sequence). V shed 8 bases and J shed 5 bases, with 3 bases lying between them. The CDR3 loop reads CASGETQYF. Here the CDR3 DNA reads TGTGCCAGCGGGGAGACCCAGTACTTC.